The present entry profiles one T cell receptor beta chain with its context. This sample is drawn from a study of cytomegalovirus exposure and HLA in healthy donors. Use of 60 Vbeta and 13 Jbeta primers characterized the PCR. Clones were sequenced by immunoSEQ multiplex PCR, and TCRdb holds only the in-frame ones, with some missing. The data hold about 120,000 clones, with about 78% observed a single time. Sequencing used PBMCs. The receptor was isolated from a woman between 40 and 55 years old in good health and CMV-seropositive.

CDR3 in DNA: TGCGCCAGCAGCCAAACCATTCAGATAAACTATGGCTACACCTTC. This translates into CASSQTIQINYGYTF. The gene calls are TRBV4-1 and TRBJ1-2, with D unresolved. The CDR3 has 15 residues. Trimming shortened V by 2 bases and J by 2 bases, and 12 bases separated the two germline ends. Germline V lookup: CDR1 MGHRA, CDR2 YSYEKL.